This T cell receptor (beta chain) was captured by sequencing in a study of blood T cell repertoires in COVID-19 (dated by TCRdb to about 2020). Background on the whole study: Samples covering the acute and convalescent phases of COVID-19 were provided by collaborators in the United States, Italy and Spain. The material from the prospective study consisted of cDNA or gDNA derived from T cells, B-cell-depleted T cells, or PBMCs. The dataset comprised deeply sampled blood TCRbeta repertoires from subjects exposed to, actively infected with, or recovered from COVID-19. The repertoires were released in a freely available public database intended as a resource for research on the immune response to SARS-CoV-2. Samples came from the ongoing ImmuneRACE study (first 160 participants) plus 1,254 subjects from 6 global collaborators. A de-identified subject ID, COVID-19 status, age in years and sex were almost always included in the sample metadata. HLA class I and class II types, where available, came from metadata supplied by the sample provider rather than from assay-based typing. Findings and caveats that apply to the study as a whole: How much clinical and demographic metadata was included differed by source and by participant, and the metadata was provided uncurated.

Trimming leaves V shorter by 4 bases and J shorter by 7 bases, with the junction holding 7 bases beyond the gene matches. CDR1 and CDR2, looked up from the germline V gene, are SGDLS and YYNGEE. The CDR3, from cysteine to phenylalanine, totals 16 residues. The DNA shown is the 48-base CDR3, in frame from base 1. Details on this clone: Its antigen has not been determined. Nothing much larger sits one base from this clone, and base qualities are not available.

The immunoSEQ Assay, a bias-controlled multiplex PCR, was used to amplify TCRbeta CDR3 regions from genomic DNA. The original methods were these. The number of nucleated cells in each sample was estimated by amplification of reference gene primers within the assay. To quantify the absolute abundance of each unique TCRbeta CDR3 rearrangement, sequence reads were collapsed and filtered. For each sample, productive Simpson clonality was calculated as the square root of Simpson's diversity index across productive rearrangements. Sourced from immuneACCESS, this table was stored by TCRdb with only in-frame sequences that have V and J called. A share of the clones is absent; for the studies checked, an unresolved V gene accounts for under half, and the remainder has no known explanation. That table supplies the V and J calls and clone size; D and trimming were determined from the DNA. This sample gives 30,000 to 40,000 clones in total; around 90% of them show up just once. Around 2% of the sample comes from the top ten.

Collaborating institutions collected whole blood in K2EDTA tubes following their own protocols. For TCRbeta analysis, collaborators shipped samples in one of three forms: frozen whole blood, isolated PBMCs, or DNA extracted from either of those sample types. The chain couples TRBV9 to TRBJ2-1, and TRBD2 matches 14 of the central bases. Material for sequencing was peripheral blood. This sequence was found in a man in his forties or fifties with active or convalescent COVID-19. Read as DNA, the sequence is TGTGCCAGCAGCCCGGCCGGGACTAGCGGGAGAAATGAGCAGTTCTTC. Protein translation: CASSPAGTSGRNEQFF.